This is a list of T cell receptor beta chains from one sample in a study of shared clonotypes between healthy human individuals. Only in-frame clones appear in the TCRdb table, and some are missing; sequencing was by immunoSEQ multiplex PCR. The sample has about 800,000 clones, around 96% seen once. The sequencing sample was made of naive CD8+ T cells sorted from blood. These receptors originate from a man aged 25 to 40 in good health. CDR3s include the opening cysteine and the closing phenylalanine or tryptophan. The order of the fields is D gene, V gene, CDR3 length, J gene, CDR3 DNA, CDR3 protein. A D gene is named only where the DNA matches it firmly.

.	TRBV4-1	12	TRBJ2-2	TGCGCCAGCAGCCAAAACACCGGGGAGCTGTTTTTT	CASSQNTGELFF
TRBD2	TRBV7-9	15	TRBJ2-1	TGTGCCAGCAGCTTAGATGGGACTAGCGGCAATGAGCAGTTCTTC	CASSLDGTSGNEQFF
.	TRBV4-3	16	TRBJ2-5	TGCGCCAGCAGCCCGCTCGTGGGGGGGGCTAGGGAGACCCAGTACTTC	CASSPLVGGARETQYF
.	TRBV7-6	16	TRBJ2-1	TGTGCCAGCAGCTTAGCTCCGGGAGTGATTTCCAATGAGCAGTTCTTC	CASSLAPGVISNEQFF
TRBD1	TRBV27	14	TRBJ2-3	TGTGCCAGCGGACCAACAGGGGACACAGATACGCAGTATTTT	CASGPTGDTDTQYF
.	TRBV5-8	14	TRBJ2-7	TGTGCCAGCAGCTTGGTCGGCTGGGGCTACGAGCAGTACTTC	CASSLVGWGYEQYF
TRBD1	TRBV7-6	14	TRBJ2-7	TGTGCCAGCAGCTCCGGGACAGGGACCTACGAGCAGTACTTC	CASSSGTGTYEQYF
TRBD1	TRBV7-6	14	TRBJ2-7	TGTGCCAGCAGCCACCTGGGACAGACCTACGAGCAGTACTTC	CASSHLGQTYEQYF
.	TRBV5-1	16	TRBJ2-3	TGCGCCAGCAGCTTGGGACTCACAGGGTTGACAGATACGCAGTATTTT	CASSLGLTGLTDTQYF
.	TRBV11-2	13	TRBJ2-5	TGTGCCAGCAGCTTCCGGGGCCAAGAGACCCAGTACTTC	CASSFRGQETQYF